This entry features one T cell receptor beta chain sequence. The antigen is unknown. The CDR3 loop spans 12 amino acids. CDR1 and CDR2 from the germline V gene are MNHNS and SASEGT. Deletions cut 3 bases from V and 9 bases from J, with 9 bases between. Each CDR3 protein gets one entry after TCRdb re-called the 5' RACE reads with MiXCR. Among over 150,000 distinct CDR3 sequences, around 18% were seen once, and the ten largest hold approximately 4%. The source of the sample is a study of T-cell memory formation after mild COVID-19. Looking at the study overall: Largely, TCR clusters stayed within a single donor. Overall study findings and caveats: SARS-CoV-2 specificity of second-wave clones peaking day 37 was unconfirmed. CD4+ contracting clones were found mainly in CM and EM, and CD8+ ones in EMRA.

What was sequenced was PBMCs or a T cell subset sorted from them (not recorded which). This chain uses TRBV6-1 with TRBJ2-4, with unresolved D. This TCR came from a man in his late teens or twenties who had mild COVID-19 (a few samples of this study predate the infection). Cell type and time point are not known. CDR3 in DNA: TGTGCCAGCAGTGATGTATTTAGCATTCAGTACTTC. It yields the protein CASSDVFSIQYF.